These 21 T cell receptor beta chains originate from one sample sequenced in a study of blood T cell repertoires in COVID-19. The assay was immunoSEQ multiplex PCR, and TCRdb's table has in-frame clones only and misses some. The table lists approximately 390,000 clones, around 90% of them singletons. Sequencing was done on a sample of PBMCs or T cells enriched from blood (not recorded which). These receptors came from a middle-aged woman with acute COVID-19.

CDR3 coding DNA: TGTGCCAGCAGCGGTCGACTCAACGAGCATAACTATGGCTACACCTTC. Translating it yields CASSGRLNEHNYGYTF. J is TRBJ1-2 and V is TRBV7-8, with D uncertain. V was pared by 5 bases and J by 1 base, with 17 bases between. The CDR3 sequence is 16 residues long. From germline, CDR1 is SGHVS and CDR2 FQNEAQ.

This chain links TRBV6-5 with TRBJ1-2, with 9 nucleotides matching TRBD1. CDR1 and CDR2 (germline): MNHEY, SVGAGI. V trimming: 7 bases; J trimming: 6 bases; junction bases outside the gene matches: 12. The CDR3 is made up of 15 amino acids. The CDR3, as DNA: TGTGCCAGCACCGCTACCCCGGGACAGGGAAATGGCTACACCTTC. Its protein product is CASTATPGQGNGYTF.

The chain links TRBV4-1 to TRBJ2-3; the D gene is possibly TRBD1 (6 bases). The V gene lost 5 bases and the J gene lost 0 bases, with 12 bases spanning the gap. Germline loops: CDR1 MGHRA, CDR2 YSYEKL. CDR3 size: 15 residues. CDR3 sequence (DNA): TGCGCCAGCAGCAGGACAGTCATTAGCACAGATACGCAGTATTTT. It codes for CASSRTVISTDTQYF.

The chain employs TRBV24-1 and TRBJ2-3; 9 bases are a match to TRBD2. The V segment lost 12 bases and the J segment 3 bases; nucleotides outside the gene matches: 9. The CDR3 runs 14 residues. Germline V lookup: CDR1 KGHDR, CDR2 SFDVKD. The CDR3, as DNA: TGTGCCGCCGGGGGCGGGGGGGCAACAGATACGCAGTATTTT. Translating it yields CAAGGGGATDTQYF.

This sequence joins TRBV7-9 and TRBJ1-1; D is possibly TRBD1 (6 bases). There are 15 residues in the CDR3. V shed 1 base and J shed 4 bases, with 13 bases lying between them. From germline, CDR1 is SEHNR and CDR2 FQNEAQ (reference sequence). CDR3 coding DNA: TGTGCCAGCAGCTTAGACGGCAGGGGCGGCACTGAAGCTTTCTTT. Amino acid sequence: CASSLDGRGGTEAFF.

This chain connects TRBV9 to TRBJ2-2, with a possible D match to TRBD2 (6 bases). There are 15 residues in the CDR3. Germline values: CDR1 SGDLS, CDR2 YYNGEE. V was clipped by 3 bases and J by 5 bases, with 14 bases between them. The chain's CDR3 is CASSAGGRNTGELFF. The CDR3 coding sequence is TGTGCCAGCAGCGCCGGGGGTAGGAATACCGGGGAGCTGTTTTTT. The entire variable domain, with the rest obtained from reference TRBV9 and TRBJ2-2, is as follows: DSGVTQTPKHLITATGQRVTLRCSPRSGDLSVYWYQQSLDQGLQFLIQYYNGEERAKGNILERFSAQQFPDLHSELNLSSLELGDSALYFCASSAGGRNTGELFFGEGSRLTVL.

This clone has just one count. The chain links TRBV14 to TRBJ1-5, with no clear D. The germline gives CDR1 SGHDN, CDR2 FVKESK. Deletions cut 4 bases from V and 7 bases from J, with 17 bases between. This CDR3 has 15 residues. The CDR3 is CASSREDKKAQPQHF. The CDR3 DNA sequence: TGTGCCAGCAGCCGAGAAGACAAAAAGGCGCAGCCCCAGCATTTT. Supplemented by reference TRBV14 and TRBJ1-5, the full variable domain reads EAGVTQFPSHSVIEKGQTVTLRCDPISGHDNLYWYRRVMGKEIKFLLHFVKESKQDESGMPNNRFLAERTGGTYSTLKVQPAELEDSGVYFCASSREDKKAQPQHFGDGTRLSIL.

V is TRBV4-2 and J is TRBJ2-2; 8 bases fit TRBD2. With V trimmed by 0 bases and J by 9 bases, 3 bases remained unmatched. Germline V gives CDR1 LGHNA, CDR2 YNFKEQ. The CDR3 extends over 14 amino acids. The CDR3 sequence: CASSQDGGARELFF. As DNA, the CDR3 is TGTGCCAGCAGCCAAGACGGGGGGGCCCGGGAGCTGTTTTTT.

This sequence joins TRBV2 and TRBJ2-3; 7 bases line up with TRBD2. The CDR3 runs 15 residues. After removal of 2 bases from V and 2 bases from J, the junction contained 4 bases not matched to a gene. The germline V gene has CDR1 SNHLY and CDR2 FYNNEI. The CDR3 DNA sequence: TGTGCCAGCAGTGAATGGGAGGGAGTCACAGATACGCAGTATTTT. Translation gives CASSEWEGVTDTQYF. The full variable domain, rest sourced from reference TRBV2 and TRBJ2-3, is EPEVTQTPSHQVTQMGQEVILRCVPISNHLYFYWYRQILGQKVEFLVSFYNNEISEKSEIFDDQFSVERPDGSNFTLKIRSTKLEDSAMYFCASSEWEGVTDTQYFGPGTRLTVL.

The V call is TRBV4-1, the J call TRBJ1-1; TRBD1 matches 8 bases. Germline trimming cut 1 base from V and 4 bases from J; bases unmatched to any gene: 11. The CDR3 loop spans 17 amino acids. Germline V gives CDR1 MGHRA, CDR2 YSYEKL. CDR3 DNA: TGCGCCAGCAGCCAAGTTTTGACAGGGGAGGCGGGCACTGAAGCTTTCTTT. Amino acid sequence: CASSQVLTGEAGTEAFF.

There are a few counts of this clone. This chain uses TRBV19 with TRBJ2-1; D uncertain. The V end was cut by 5 bases, the J end by 0 bases, with 11 bases between. CDR3 length equals 15 residues. CDR1 LNHDA and CDR2 SQIVND come from the germline V gene (reference sequence). The CDR3 spells CASSLSSVSYNEQFF. CDR3 DNA sequence: TGTGCCAGTAGTTTGTCGTCAGTCTCCTACAATGAGCAGTTCTTC. Complete variable domain (other parts from reference TRBV19 and TRBJ2-1): DGGITQSPKYLFRKEGQNVTLSCEQNLNHDAMYWYRQDPGQGLRLIYYSQIVNDFQKGDIAEGYSVSREKKESFPLTVTSAQKNPTAFYLCASSLSSVSYNEQFFGPGTRLTVL.

This chain uses TRBV3-1 (or the pseudogene TRBV3-2) with TRBJ1-4, with D unresolved. Deletions cut 1 base from V and 7 bases from J, with 4 bases between. CDR1 LGHDT and CDR2 YNNKEL come from the germline V gene (reference sequence). This CDR3 is built from 12 residues. Here the CDR3 DNA reads TGTGCCAGCAGCCAAGCTCGTGAAAAACTGTTTTTT. Translation gives CASSQAREKLFF.

CDR3 bases: TGTGCCAGTACCTCGAGGGGCAACGGACTAGGGTTGGAGACCCAGTACTTC. This gives the protein CASTSRGNGLGLETQYF. The chain joins TRBV19 to TRBJ2-5; 7 bases match TRBD2. J lost 5 bases, V lost 7 bases, and 19 bases had no gene match. This CDR3 is 17 amino acids long. CDR1 is LNHDA, CDR2 SQIVND, per germline (reference sequence). The full variable domain, in which reference TRBV19 and TRBJ2-5 provide the parts outside the CDR3, is DGGITQSPKYLFRKEGQNVTLSCEQNLNHDAMYWYRQDPGQGLRLIYYSQIVNDFQKGDIAEGYSVSREKKESFPLTVTSAQKNPTAFYLCASTSRGNGLGLETQYFGPGTRLLVL.

This chain links TRBV27 with TRBJ1-2; tentatively, D is TRBD1 (6 bases). The CDR3 consists of 14 residues. Germline CDR1 MNHEY, CDR2 SMNVEV (reference sequence). The V and J ends lost 7 bases and 8 bases respectively, with 20 bases between them. CDR3 sequence: CASKLQGPTGGYTF. The CDR3 DNA reads as TGTGCCAGCAAACTACAGGGACCTACGGGCGGCTACACCTTC.

The chain couples TRBV19 to TRBJ2-1, with 10 bases aligning to TRBD1. Germline CDR1 and CDR2: LNHDA and SQIVND (reference sequence). V was clipped by 7 bases and J by 8 bases; unmatched bases: 8. This CDR3 is built from 14 residues. CDR3 sequence: CASTRDRGGYEQFF. Written as DNA, the CDR3 is TGTGCCAGTACCCGGGACAGGGGCGGCTATGAGCAGTTCTTC.

The V call is TRBV30, the J call TRBJ1-4, with D tentatively TRBD1 (6 bases). Germline lookup yields CDR1 GTSNPN and CDR2 SVGIG (reference sequence). The V and J ends lost 1 base and 4 bases respectively, with 16 bases between them. The CDR3 has 16 amino acids. The CDR3 spells CAWSGRTTGYNEKLFF. Here the CDR3 DNA reads TGTGCCTGGAGTGGGCGAACGACAGGATATAATGAAAAACTGTTTTTT. The full variable domain, completed using reference TRBV30 and TRBJ1-4, is SQTIHQWPATLVQPVGSPLSLECTVEGTSNPNLYWYRQAAGRGLQLLFYSVGIGQISSEVPQNLSASRPQDRQFILSSKKLLLSDSGFYLCAWSGRTTGYNEKLFFGSGTQLSVL.

The rearrangement links TRBV30 to TRBJ1-3; D perhaps matches TRBD1 (5 bases). Germline loops: CDR1 GTSNPN, CDR2 SVGIG (reference sequence). V lost 3 bases to trimming and J lost 8 bases, with 14 bases between them. CDR3 length: 13 residues. CDR3 loop: CAWSQRGGHTIYF. The CDR3 DNA reads TGTGCCTGGAGCCAGCGGGGGGGACACACCATATATTTT.

V is TRBV5-1 and J is TRBJ1-5; 7 bases match TRBD1. The trim removed 3 bases at V and 5 bases at J, leaving 5 bases unmatched. In germline, CDR1 is SGHRS, CDR2 YFSETQ. The CDR3 contains 14 residues. The CDR3 coding sequence is TGCGCCAGCAGCTCAGGGGGACGGGATCAGCCCCAGCATTTT. It codes for CASSSGGRDQPQHF.

This CDR3 reads CSVEDEGGMVQFF. The CDR3 DNA sequence: TGCAGCGTTGAAGATGAGGGCGGGATGGTACAGTTTTTT. The rearrangement joins TRBV29-1 to TRBJ1-4, with unresolved D. The CDR3 runs to 13 residues. Trimming took 0 bases from V and 16 from J, leaving 18 bases between them. Germline-derived CDR1 and CDR2 are SQVTM and ANQGSEA.

This clone has a single count. The V gene is TRBV2, the J gene TRBJ2-3; D ambiguous. Germline V lookup: CDR1 SNHLY, CDR2 FYNNEI. The CDR3 is made up of 10 amino acids. Deletions cut 2 bases from V and 11 bases from J, with 5 bases between. The DNA for the CDR3 is TGTGCCAGCAGTGAATATATGCAGTATTTT. It translates to CASSEYMQYF. Full variable domain (rest looked up from reference TRBV2 and TRBJ2-3): EPEVTQTPSHQVTQMGQEVILRCVPISNHLYFYWYRQILGQKVEFLVSFYNNEISEKSEIFDDQFSVERPDGSNFTLKIRSTKLEDSAMYFCASSEYMQYFGPGTRLTVL.

The chain is built from TRBV20-1 and TRBJ2-1, with D unclear. The length of the CDR3 is 11 residues. The V gene lost 0 bases and the J gene lost 5 bases, with 2 bases spanning the gap. Germline CDR1 is DFQATT and CDR2 is SNEGSKA (reference sequence). The DNA of the CDR3 is TGCAGTGCTAGAGACGACAATGAGCAGTTCTTC. This sequence encodes CSARDDNEQFF.